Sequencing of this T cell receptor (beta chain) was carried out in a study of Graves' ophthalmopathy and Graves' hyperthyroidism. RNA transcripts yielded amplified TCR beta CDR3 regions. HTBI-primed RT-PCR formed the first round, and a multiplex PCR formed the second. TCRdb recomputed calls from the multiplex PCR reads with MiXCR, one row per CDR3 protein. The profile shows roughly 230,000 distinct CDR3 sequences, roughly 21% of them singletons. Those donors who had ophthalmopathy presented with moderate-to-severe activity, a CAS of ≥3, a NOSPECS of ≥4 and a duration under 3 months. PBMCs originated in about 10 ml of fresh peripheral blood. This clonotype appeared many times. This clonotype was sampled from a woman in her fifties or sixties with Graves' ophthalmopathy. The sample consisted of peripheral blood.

The CDR3 bases are TGTGCCAGCAGTTCGACAGCGACCTACGAGCAGTACTTC. The encoded protein is CASSSTATYEQYF. This rearrangement joins TRBV28 to TRBJ2-7; D might be TRBD1 (5 bases). Trimming took off 4 bases at V and 2 bases at J, with 9 bases between the two ends. The CDR3 sequence is 13 residues long. CDR1 is MDHEN and CDR2 is SYDVKM in the germline V gene.